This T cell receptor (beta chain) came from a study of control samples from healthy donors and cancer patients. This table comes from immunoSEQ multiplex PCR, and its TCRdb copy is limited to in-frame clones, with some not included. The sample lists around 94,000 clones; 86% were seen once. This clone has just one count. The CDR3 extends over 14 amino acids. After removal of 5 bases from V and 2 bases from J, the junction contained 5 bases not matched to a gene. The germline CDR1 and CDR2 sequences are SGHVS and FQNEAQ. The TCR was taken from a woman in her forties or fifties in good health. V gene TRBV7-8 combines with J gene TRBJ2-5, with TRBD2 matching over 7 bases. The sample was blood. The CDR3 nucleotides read TGTGCCAGCAGCCGGGGACTACATCAAGAGACCCAGTACTTC. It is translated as CASSRGLHQETQYF.